The 17 T cell receptor beta chains given below trace back to one sample, sequenced in a study of OX40 agonist ivuxolimab in advanced cancers. Sequenced by immunoSEQ multiplex PCR; TCRdb stores in-frame clones only, minus some. Seen here are 90,000 or so clones, roughly nine tenths observed once, and the top ten hold 2.6%. The starting material was CD4+ or CD8+ T cells sorted from blood, obtained in a trial of the OX40 agonist ivuxolimab. Receptors were obtained from an adult with an advanced solid tumor such as melanoma, head and neck, liver or kidney cancer.

The gene calls are TRBV11-2 and TRBJ2-5; D is possibly TRBD1 (6 bases). The V and J ends lost 6 bases and 4 bases respectively, with 12 bases between them. Germline CDR1 SGHAT, CDR2 FQNNGV. The CDR3 contains 13 residues. The CDR3 reads CASSLGHGETQYF. Written as DNA, the CDR3 is TGTGCCAGCAGTTTGGGACATGGAGAGACCCAGTACTTC. Using reference TRBV11-2 and TRBJ2-5 for the parts outside the CDR3, the full variable domain is EAGVAQSPRYKIIEKRQSVAFWCNPISGHATLYWYQQILGQGPKLLIQFQNNGVVDDSQLPKDRFSAERLKGVDSTLKIQPAKLEDSAVYLCASSLGHGETQYFGPGTRLLVL.

This chain links TRBV30 with TRBJ2-1; D perhaps matches TRBD2 (6 bases). The CDR3 runs 13 residues. V dropped 3 bases and J dropped 6 bases, with 12 bases sitting between them. CDR1 is GTSNPN and CDR2 is SVGIG in the germline V gene (reference sequence). Written as DNA, the CDR3 is TGTGCCTGGAGATCCTGGGACTCCAATGAGCAGTTCTTC. Translation: CAWRSWDSNEQFF.

The rearrangement links TRBV5-1 to TRBJ2-5, with 14 bases fitting TRBD2. The CDR3 sequence is 17 residues long. V dropped 0 bases and J dropped 1; count of bases not matched to a gene: 2. Germline values: CDR1 SGHRS, CDR2 YFSETQ. The CDR3 DNA reads TGCGCCAGCAGCTTGGGACTAGCGGGAGGGTCCCAAGAGACCCAGTACTTC. It encodes CASSLGLAGGSQETQYF.

The CDR3 DNA is TGTGCCAGCAGCTTAGCGGGAGTCGGCTCAGATACGCAGTATTTT. Its translation: CASSLAGVGSDTQYF. The chain links TRBV11-2 to TRBJ2-3; D is possibly TRBD2 (6 bases). The CDR3 loop spans 15 amino acids. V shed 1 base and J shed 4 bases, with 12 bases lying between them. Per germline, CDR1 SGHAT and CDR2 FQNNGV.

The rearrangement links TRBV25-1 to TRBJ2-7; no definite D call. This CDR3 comprises 12 residues. Per germline, CDR1 MGHDK and CDR2 SYGVNS. With 3 bases removed from V and 2 bases from J, the gap between germline ends came to 5 bases. The chain's CDR3 is CASSENTYEQYF. The CDR3 DNA is TGTGCCAGCAGTGAGAACACCTACGAGCAGTACTTC.

This clone was seen just once. The gene calls are TRBV28 and TRBJ1-4; D call uncertain. Per germline, CDR1 MDHEN and CDR2 SYDVKM. This CDR3 has 16 amino acids. V was clipped by 6 bases and J by 0 bases, with 14 bases between them. The CDR3 reads CASRPDPAPTNEKLFF. CDR3 nucleotides: TGTGCCAGCAGACCCGATCCCGCCCCAACTAATGAAAAACTGTTTTTT. The full variable domain, its missing parts supplied by reference TRBV28 and TRBJ1-4, is DVKVTQSSRYLVKRTGEKVFLECVQDMDHENMFWYRQDPGLGLRLIYFSYDVKMKEKGDIPEGYSVSREKKERFSLILESASTNQTSMYLCASRPDPAPTNEKLFFGSGTQLSVL.

The rearrangement uses TRBV4-1 and TRBJ2-1; D gene ambiguous. CDR1 MGHRA and CDR2 YSYEKL come from the germline V gene. The CDR3 is 17 residues long. Trimming removed 3 bases at V and 7 bases at J, with 22 bases between. The CDR3, as DNA: TGCGCCAGCAGCCAGATTCGAACGGTAGCCGGGCAGAATGAGCAGTTCTTC. It codes for CASSQIRTVAGQNEQFF.

This clone was observed a single time. The CDR3 DNA reads as TGTGCCAGCAGTGTACAGGGGGCTCTCACTGAAGCTTTCTTT. It specifies CASSVQGALTEAFF. The V call is TRBV2, the J call TRBJ1-1; 9 bases fit TRBD1. The CDR3 runs 14 residues. V shed 4 bases, J shed 4 bases, and the junction held 4 bases outside the gene matches. CDR1 and CDR2 (germline): SNHLY, FYNNEI.

In its sample, this clone was seen a few times. The rearrangement uses TRBV28 and TRBJ1-2; D is undetermined. Germline V gene lookup returns CDR1 MDHEN and CDR2 SYDVKM. The V end lost 6 bases, the J end lost 6 bases, and 8 bases lay between the germline ends. This CDR3 spans 11 amino acids. The CDR3 here is CASSAFDGYTF. The CDR3 region has the DNA TGTGCCAGCAGCGCCTTTGATGGCTACACCTTC.

This clone has just one count. The V gene is TRBV6-1, the J gene TRBJ1-1; D unclear. This CDR3 region has 15 residues. V was trimmed by 6 bases and J by 1 base, leaving 15 bases between them. Per germline, CDR1 MNHNS and CDR2 SASEGT. CDR3 in DNA: TGTGCCAGCAGAGGAGAGGGATTCGGGAACACTGAAGCTTTCTTT. It yields the protein CASRGEGFGNTEAFF.

This clone was seen more than once but under ten times. The CDR3, as DNA: TGTGCCTACCAATCGGTCGCTTACGAGCAGTACTTC. It yields the protein CAYQSVAYEQYF. The genes are TRBV30 and TRBJ2-7, with D unclear. The V end was cut by 7 bases, the J end by 4 bases, with 14 bases between. This CDR3 comprises 12 residues. Looked up from germline, CDR1 is GTSNPN and CDR2 is SVGIG (reference sequence).

This CDR3 is CASSKVLVGTGELFF. Here the CDR3 DNA reads TGTGCCAGCAGCAAAGTTCTAGTAGGCACCGGGGAGCTGTTTTTT. The gene calls are TRBV21-1 and TRBJ2-2; the table gives TRBD2 as D, unverified against the DNA. TRBV21-1 is assigned pseudogene status. CDR3 length equals 15 residues.

V usage is TRBV7-2 and J usage is TRBJ2-1; 11 bases agree with TRBD2. Germline CDR1 and CDR2: SGHTA and FQGNSA. V dropped 5 bases and J dropped 5; count of bases not matched to a gene: 8. This CDR3 has 16 amino acids. The CDR3 region has the DNA TGTGCCAGCAGCACCACCGGGACTAGCGGAAACAATGAGCAGTTCTTC. This sequence encodes CASSTTGTSGNNEQFF.

The chain joins TRBV5-1 to TRBJ1-4; possible D gene TRBD1, 6 bases. This CDR3 region has 18 residues. CDR1 SGHRS and CDR2 YFSETQ come from the germline V gene. V lost 7 bases and J 4 bases, leaving 26 bases between the germline ends. CDR3 coding DNA: TGCGCCAGCGGACCGGGGGACACCCCTTCAGGAGGTAATGAAAAACTGTTTTTT. Protein product: CASGPGDTPSGGNEKLFF. Complete variable domain (other parts from reference TRBV5-1 and TRBJ1-4): KAGVTQTPRYLIKTRGQQVTLSCSPISGHRSVSWYQQTPGQGLQFLFEYFSETQRNKGNFPGRFSGRQFSNSRSEMNVSTLELGDSALYLCASGPGDTPSGGNEKLFFGSGTQLSVL.

CDR3 sequence reads: CASSLGTSGTLLAKNIQYF. The CDR3 nucleotides are TGTGCCAGCAGCTTAGGGACTAGCGGGACCCTCCTAGCCAAAAACATTCAGTACTTC. V usage is TRBV7-9 and J usage is TRBJ2-4; TRBD2 agrees at 12 bases. The CDR3 runs to 19 residues. Germline lookup yields CDR1 SEHNR and CDR2 FQNEAQ (reference sequence). The V and J ends lost 1 base and 0 bases, in that order; junction bases with no gene match: 7.

V and J are TRBV28 and TRBJ2-7; TRBD1 matches 7 bases. V gave up 5 bases and J gave up 0 bases; unmatched junction bases: 7. The germline CDR1 and CDR2 sequences are MDHEN and SYDVKM. CDR3 length equals 15 residues. The CDR3 coding sequence is TGTGCCAGCAGTCTCCCAGGACAGGACTCCTACGAGCAGTACTTC. Its protein product is CASSLPGQDSYEQYF. Combining the CDR3 with reference TRBV28 and TRBJ2-7 gives the whole variable domain DVKVTQSSRYLVKRTGEKVFLECVQDMDHENMFWYRQDPGLGLRLIYFSYDVKMKEKGDIPEGYSVSREKKERFSLILESASTNQTSMYLCASSLPGQDSYEQYFGPGTRLTVT.

The rearrangement links TRBV7-9 to TRBJ2-7, with TRBD1 as a possible D gene (5 bases). This CDR3 has 18 amino acids. Germline V gene lookup returns CDR1 SEHNR and CDR2 FQNEAQ (reference sequence). V dropped 0 bases and J dropped 0 bases, with 18 bases sitting between them. CDR3 amino acids: CASSLAGQRMRSSYEQYF. The CDR3, as DNA: TGTGCCAGCAGCTTAGCTGGACAACGAATGAGGAGCTCCTACGAGCAGTACTTC.